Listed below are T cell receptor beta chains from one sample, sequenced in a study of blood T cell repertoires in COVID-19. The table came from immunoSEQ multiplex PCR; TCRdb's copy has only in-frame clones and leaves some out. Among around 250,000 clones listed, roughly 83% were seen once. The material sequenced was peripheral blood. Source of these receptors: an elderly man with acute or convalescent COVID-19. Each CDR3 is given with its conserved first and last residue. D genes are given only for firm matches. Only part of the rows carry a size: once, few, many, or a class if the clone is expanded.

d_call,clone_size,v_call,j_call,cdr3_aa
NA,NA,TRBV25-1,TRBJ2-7,CASSGLGVSGPLVEQYF
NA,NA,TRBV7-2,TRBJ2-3,CASSLSQQTGESTDTQYF
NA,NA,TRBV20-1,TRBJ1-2,CSAPPGGYTF
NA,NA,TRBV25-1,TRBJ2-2,CASSEYDGTLPSAGELFF
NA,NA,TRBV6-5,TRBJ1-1,CASRDYLTGDTEAFF
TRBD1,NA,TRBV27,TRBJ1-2,CASSDQGGRGGYTF
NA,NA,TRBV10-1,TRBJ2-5,CASSEFRVQETQYF
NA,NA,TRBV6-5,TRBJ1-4,CASGRRGIVEKLFF
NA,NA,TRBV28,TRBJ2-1,CASGLFAGEQFF
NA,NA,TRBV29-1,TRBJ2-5,CSVADSGGETQYF
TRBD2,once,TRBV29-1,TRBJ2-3,CSVVAGGSSYTQYF
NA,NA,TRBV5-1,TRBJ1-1,CASSLDRTAEAFF
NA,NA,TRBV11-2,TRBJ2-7,CASSLPPGQYEQYF
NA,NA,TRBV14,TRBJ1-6,CASSQEARSNSPLHF
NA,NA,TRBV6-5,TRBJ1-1,CASSYSGKTYTEAFF
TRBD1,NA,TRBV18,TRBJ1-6,CASTPAQGRNSPLHF
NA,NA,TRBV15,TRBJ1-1,CATSRDRGLNTEAFF
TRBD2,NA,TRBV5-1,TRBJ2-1,CASSFGRGVRDEQFF
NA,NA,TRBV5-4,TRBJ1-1,CASSRGREFEAFF
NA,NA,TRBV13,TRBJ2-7,CASSLGNGGGSYEQYF
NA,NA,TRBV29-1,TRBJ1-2,CSVEDRRAVGGGYTF
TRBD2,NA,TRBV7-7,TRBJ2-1,CASSPLTSVDNEQFF
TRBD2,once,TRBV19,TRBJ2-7,CASSIRGSARALFEQYF
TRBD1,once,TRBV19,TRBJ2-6,CASSLARDSSSGANVLTF
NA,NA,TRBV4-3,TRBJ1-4,CASSQDLEEKLFF
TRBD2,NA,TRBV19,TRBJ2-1,CASSILGGSTNEQFF
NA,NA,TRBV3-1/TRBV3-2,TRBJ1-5,CASSQVPGGNQPQHF
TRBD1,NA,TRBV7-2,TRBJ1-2,CASSPYGQGGYTF
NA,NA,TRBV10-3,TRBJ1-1,CAITQGKETEAFF
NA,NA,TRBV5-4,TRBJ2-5,CASSPDRRAGETQYF
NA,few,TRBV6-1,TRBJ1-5,CASSETGNQPQHF
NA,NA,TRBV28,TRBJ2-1,CASSPHSGGNNEQFF
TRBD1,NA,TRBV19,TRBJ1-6,CASTQGVKDSPLHF
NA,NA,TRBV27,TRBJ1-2,CASSFIGVEIYGYTF
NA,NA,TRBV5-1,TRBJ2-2,CASSLVGGQAANTGELFF
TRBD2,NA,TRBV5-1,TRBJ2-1,CASSPVAGVDYEQFF
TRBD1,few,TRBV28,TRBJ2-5,CASSLGRQGTETQYF
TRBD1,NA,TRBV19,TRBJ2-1,CASSLGTGEFNEQFF
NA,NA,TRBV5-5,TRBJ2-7,CASSLSPSLDRYEQYF
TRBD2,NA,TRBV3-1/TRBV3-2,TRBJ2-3,CASSRGLTSGVDTQYF
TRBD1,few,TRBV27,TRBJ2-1,CASRIPGQGYDEQFF
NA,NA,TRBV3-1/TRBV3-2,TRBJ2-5,CASRSGDPQYF
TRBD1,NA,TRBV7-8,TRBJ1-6,CASSFGTENSPLHF
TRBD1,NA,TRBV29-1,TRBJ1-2,CSAQGQGAGYTF
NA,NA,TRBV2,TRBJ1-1,CASSRLMEAFF
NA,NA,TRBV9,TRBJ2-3,CASSVTGGSTDTQYF
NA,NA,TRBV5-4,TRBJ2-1,CASSLAGSDEQFF
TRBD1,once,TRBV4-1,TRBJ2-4,CASSFGQVGIAKNIQYF
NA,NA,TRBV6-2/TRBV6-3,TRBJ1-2,CASSYQGAYYGYTF
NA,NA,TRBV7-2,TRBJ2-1,CASSLVAAPYNEQFF
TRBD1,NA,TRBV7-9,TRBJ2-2,CASSLVGTGNTGELFF
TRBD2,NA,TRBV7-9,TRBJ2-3,CASNLPSGGGDTQYF
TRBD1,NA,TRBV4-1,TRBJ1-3,CASSQDRGQGIRGSGNTIYF
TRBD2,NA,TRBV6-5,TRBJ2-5,CASGGGITQYF